One and the same sample provided the 31 T cell receptor beta chains below, sequenced in a study of blood T cell repertoires in COVID-19. TCRdb's copy holds only in-frame clones and misses some; the assay was immunoSEQ multiplex PCR. This table has tens of thousands of clones, around 82% appearing once. Sample: peripheral blood. The receptors were sampled from a human donor in a cohort sampled during active COVID-19.

This chain uses TRBV19 with TRBJ2-1; TRBD2 matches at 9 bases. There are 16 residues in the CDR3. CDR1 LNHDA and CDR2 SQIVND come from the germline V gene (reference sequence). The trim removed 2 bases at V and 9 bases at J, leaving 11 bases unmatched. The CDR3 region is CASSILTSGRPSEQFF. CDR3 nucleotides: TGTGCCAGTAGTATATTGACTAGCGGTAGACCCAGTGAGCAGTTCTTC. The entire variable domain, with the rest obtained from reference TRBV19 and TRBJ2-1, is as follows: DGGITQSPKYLFRKEGQNVTLSCEQNLNHDAMYWYRQDPGQGLRLIYYSQIVNDFQKGDIAEGYSVSREKKESFPLTVTSAQKNPTAFYLCASSILTSGRPSEQFFGPGTRLTVL.

The chain uses TRBV29-1 and TRBJ2-3, with a possible D match to TRBD1 (5 bases). CDR1 is SQVTM and CDR2 is ANQGSEA in the germline V gene. The ends were cut back, 3 bases at V and 4 bases at J, with 17 bases in the middle. This CDR3 spans 15 amino acids. The CDR3 DNA sequence: TGCAGCGTTGAGGGGCTTAGTAGGGGCCCAGATACGCAGTATTTT. It specifies CSVEGLSRGPDTQYF.

J is TRBJ2-1 and V is TRBV2; TRBD2 matches at 9 bases. With V trimmed by 4 bases and J by 1 base, 17 bases remained unmatched. This CDR3 is built from 20 residues. Germline V gene sequence: CDR1 SNHLY, CDR2 FYNNEI. In DNA form, the CDR3 reads TGTGCCAGCAGTGTTCCTAGCGGGATTGGAGGACAAAGGTCCTACAATGAGCAGTTCTTC. The encoded protein is CASSVPSGIGGQRSYNEQFF.

V and J are TRBV23-1 and TRBJ2-1, with 11 bases aligning to TRBD2. TRBV23-1 is an ORF for which the function is uncertain. Trimming at V came to 6 bases and at J to 6 bases, leaving 7 bases not matched to a gene. This CDR3 region has 15 residues. The CDR3 is CASSQTSGSPNEQFF. CDR3 DNA: TGCGCCAGCAGCCAAACTAGCGGGAGTCCCAATGAGCAGTTCTTC.

The V and J genes are TRBV6-2 or TRBV6-3 and TRBJ2-1; possible D gene TRBD1, 6 bases. There are 13 residues in the CDR3. V was shortened by 6 bases and J by 4 bases, with 10 bases between the two germline ends. CDR1 and CDR2 from the germline V gene are MNHEY and SVGEGT. CDR3 nucleotide sequence: TGTGCCAGCAGCCCGGACAGTTACAATGAGCAGTTCTTC. It translates to CASSPDSYNEQFF.

V is TRBV9 and J is TRBJ2-3; D not certain. Looked up from germline, CDR1 is SGDLS and CDR2 is YYNGEE. This CDR3 spans 13 amino acids. Deletions cut 3 bases from V and 2 bases from J, with 7 bases between. The chain's CDR3 is CASSESHTDTQYF. CDR3 coding DNA: TGTGCCAGCAGCGAGAGCCACACAGATACGCAGTATTTT.

The chain carries TRBV6-6 and TRBJ2-2; the D gene is possibly TRBD2 (6 bases). The germline V gene has CDR1 MNHNY and CDR2 SVGAGI (reference sequence). Trimming stripped 6 bases from V and 7 bases from J, with 15 bases between. CDR3 size: 14 residues. In DNA, the CDR3 is TGTGCCAGCAGAGGGGACTCGCGCAGCGGGGAGCTGTTTTTT. As protein: CASRGDSRSGELFF.

This chain connects TRBV2 to TRBJ2-5; D remains ambiguous. CDR1 and CDR2 (germline): SNHLY, FYNNEI. V gave up 7 bases and J gave up 1 base, with 7 bases separating them. This CDR3 region has 12 residues. Here the CDR3 reads CASIYSQETQYF. Here the CDR3 DNA reads TGTGCCAGCATATACAGCCAAGAGACCCAGTACTTC.

J is TRBJ1-3 and V is TRBV30, with 8 bases aligning to TRBD1. After removal of 1 base from V and 2 bases from J, the junction contained 10 bases not matched to a gene. The CDR3 spans 17 residues. Per the germline V gene, CDR1 is GTSNPN and CDR2 is SVGIG (reference sequence). The CDR3: CAWSGHPTGVAGNTIYF. In DNA, the CDR3 is TGTGCCTGGAGTGGTCACCCGACAGGGGTAGCTGGAAACACCATATATTTT.

This rearrangement joins TRBV19 to TRBJ1-2; weak D call: TRBD1 (5 bases). The V and J ends lost 6 bases and 6 bases respectively, with 14 bases between them. From germline, CDR1 is LNHDA and CDR2 SQIVND (reference sequence). The CDR3 contains 13 residues. CDR3 sequence reads: CASSLVGVDGYTF. The CDR3 coding sequence is TGTGCCAGTAGCCTAGTAGGGGTGGATGGCTACACCTTC.

The V call is TRBV6-5, the J call TRBJ1-1; TRBD1 matches 8 bases. The CDR3 runs to 13 residues. V lost 6 bases and J lost 1; bases outside the gene matches: 1. Per germline, CDR1 MNHEY and CDR2 SVGAGI. The CDR3 region has the DNA TGTGCCAGCAGACAGGGGGAGAACACTGAAGCTTTCTTT. Translation: CASRQGENTEAFF.

The chain recombines TRBV6-2 or TRBV6-3 with TRBJ1-5, with D hard to call. Germline V gives CDR1 MNHEY, CDR2 SVGEGT. CDR3 length: 15 amino acids. V dropped 3 bases and J dropped 0 bases, with 9 bases sitting between them. CDR3 protein: CASSYVGLSNQPQHF. As DNA, the CDR3 is TGTGCCAGCAGTTATGTGGGCCTTAGCAATCAGCCCCAGCATTTT.

The chain links TRBV10-1 to TRBJ2-7; D may be TRBD1 (7 bases). The CDR3 totals 10 residues. Germline V gene lookup returns CDR1 WNHNN and CDR2 SYGVQD (reference sequence). Trimming left V 7 bases short and J 7 bases short, with 8 bases between. DNA for the CDR3: TGCGCCAGCACAGGGGGGGAGCAGTACTTC. Translation gives CASTGGEQYF.

The genes are TRBV19 and TRBJ2-7; TRBD1 aligns across 10 bases. CDR1 is LNHDA and CDR2 is SQIVND in the germline V gene (reference sequence). Trimming removed 2 bases from V and 1 base from J; junction bases left unmatched: 5. This CDR3 has 16 residues. The CDR3 loop reads CASSIFPGQGSYEQYF. For the CDR3, the DNA is TGTGCCAGTAGTATATTTCCGGGACAGGGGTCCTACGAGCAGTACTTC.

The sample holds one count of this clone. This rearrangement joins TRBV27 to TRBJ1-6; maybe TRBD1 (6 bases). Germline CDR1 reads MNHEY; CDR2 reads SMNVEV (reference sequence). The V end was cut by 3 bases, the J end by 9 bases, with 15 bases between. CDR3 length equals 15 residues. The CDR3 region is CASSLGAARGSPLHF. CDR3 DNA sequence: TGTGCCAGCAGTTTGGGGGCCGCGCGCGGTTCACCCCTCCACTTT.

Only a few counts were recorded for this clone. The chain has TRBV7-9 and TRBJ2-5; 8 bases map to TRBD2. CDR3 length: 15 amino acids. CDR1 is SEHNR, CDR2 FQNEAQ, per germline (reference sequence). J lost 10 bases, V lost 4 bases, and 14 bases had no gene match. This chain's CDR3 is CASSSQGGTSPLQYF. Written as DNA, the CDR3 is TGTGCCAGCAGCTCCCAAGGCGGGACTAGTCCCCTCCAGTACTTC.

The chain couples TRBV6-6 to TRBJ2-5; 7 bases align to TRBD2. CDR1 is MNHNY, CDR2 SVGAGI, per germline (reference sequence). Trimming cost V 5 bases and J 2 bases; bases outside gene matches: 5. The CDR3 runs 14 residues. The CDR3 DNA follows: TGTGCCAGCAGTCTGGGCGGGGGTCAAGAGACCCAGTACTTC. Its protein product is CASSLGGGQETQYF.

This sequence joins TRBV19 and TRBJ1-2; 8 bases are shared with TRBD1. Trimming removed 8 bases from V and 4 bases from J; junction bases left unmatched: 6. CDR3 length: 13 amino acids. The V gene's germline CDR1 is LNHDA and CDR2 SQIVND (reference sequence). Written as DNA, the CDR3 is TGTGCCAGTTACAGGGGGTACACCTATGGCTACACCTTC. Its translation is CASYRGYTYGYTF.

The chain is built from TRBV6-1 and TRBJ2-7; D unresolved. CDR3 length equals 11 residues. V lost 2 bases and J 7 bases, leaving 6 bases between the germline ends. Looked up from germline, CDR1 is MNHNS and CDR2 is SASEGT. In DNA form, the CDR3 reads TGTGCCAGCAGTGAATTGAGAGAGCAGTACTTC. Residues: CASSELREQYF.

The chain joins TRBV4-2 to TRBJ1-4; no firm D call. There are 16 residues in the CDR3. CDR1 LGHNA and CDR2 YNFKEQ come from the germline V gene. With 0 bases removed from V and 3 bases from J, the gap between germline ends came to 11 bases. The CDR3 coding sequence is TGTGCCAGCAGCCAAGATCGAGGGTTGGCTAATGAAAAACTGTTTTTT. Protein: CASSQDRGLANEKLFF.

This clone showed up just once. The chain carries TRBV5-6 and TRBJ1-6, with D possibly matching TRBD1 (6 bases). The CDR3 sequence is 15 residues long. CDR1 and CDR2 from the germline V gene are SGHDT and YYEEEE. V shed 0 bases and J shed 6 bases, with 10 bases lying between them. The CDR3 nucleotides read TGTGCCAGCAGCTTGGCTGACAGGACTAATTCACCCCTCCACTTT. The encoded protein is CASSLADRTNSPLHF. Supplemented by reference TRBV5-6 and TRBJ1-6, the full variable domain reads DAGVTQSPTHLIKTRGQQVTLRCSPKSGHDTVSWYQQALGQGPQFIFQYYEEEERQRGNFPDRFSGHQFPNYSSELNVNALLLGDSALYLCASSLADRTNSPLHFGNGTRLTVT.

V and J are TRBV18 and TRBJ1-2; D not certain. The germline CDR1 and CDR2 sequences are KGHSH and LQKENI. The V end lost 3 bases, the J end lost 3 bases, and 14 bases lay between the germline ends. This CDR3 region has 15 residues. CDR3 sequence reads: CASSPTVALDYGYTF. CDR3 sequence (DNA): TGTGCCAGCTCACCCACCGTCGCGCTGGACTATGGCTACACCTTC.

V gene TRBV30 combines with J gene TRBJ2-7; D gene uncertain. V was clipped by 5 bases and J by 0 bases, with 17 bases between them. The CDR3 spans 15 residues. Germline V CDR1 and CDR2: GTSNPN, SVGIG (reference sequence). Written as DNA, the CDR3 is TGTGCCTGGTCTCCCCCCCCGCGCCCCTCCTACGAGCAGTACTTC. Translation: CAWSPPPRPSYEQYF.

The gene calls are TRBV6-5 and TRBJ2-4; TRBD1 matches at 9 bases. With 6 bases clipped from V and 8 bases from J, the junction kept 11 bases outside the gene matches. Germline CDR1 is MNHEY and CDR2 is SVGAGI. The CDR3 totals 15 residues. For the CDR3, the DNA is TGTGCCAGCAGGTCCAACACAGGGGGCGCGCACATTCAGTACTTC. This sequence encodes CASRSNTGGAHIQYF.

This clone was counted once. V is TRBV18 and J is TRBJ1-2; 8 bases fit TRBD1. Germline CDR1 is KGHSH and CDR2 is LQKENI. The length of the CDR3 is 17 residues. V gave up 3 bases and J gave up 3 bases; unmatched junction bases: 12. The CDR3 reads CASSPDRAQNPHYGYTF. Here the CDR3 DNA reads TGTGCCAGCTCACCGGACAGGGCCCAAAATCCCCACTATGGCTACACCTTC.

The V and J genes are TRBV9 and TRBJ2-7, with TRBD1 matching 7 bases. J gave up 1 base and V 3 bases, and 4 bases lay outside the gene matches. This CDR3 has 14 amino acids. The germline V gene has CDR1 SGDLS and CDR2 YYNGEE. CDR3 residues: CASSATGVSYEQYF. CDR3 bases: TGTGCCAGCAGCGCTACAGGGGTTTCCTACGAGCAGTACTTC.

J is TRBJ2-1 and V is TRBV2, with 9 positions matching TRBD1. The CDR3 has 14 amino acids. V shed 7 bases, J shed 1 base, and the junction held 2 bases outside the gene matches. Germline CDR1 SNHLY, CDR2 FYNNEI. The CDR3 DNA reads TGTGCCAGCATCGGACAGGGGTCCTACAATGAGCAGTTCTTC. Its translation: CASIGQGSYNEQFF. The variable domain in full, completed from reference TRBV2 and TRBJ2-1, reads EPEVTQTPSHQVTQMGQEVILRCVPISNHLYFYWYRQILGQKVEFLVSFYNNEISEKSEIFDDQFSVERPDGSNFTLKIRSTKLEDSAMYFCASIGQGSYNEQFFGPGTRLTVL.

This chain joins TRBV10-2 and TRBJ2-1; D unresolved. CDR3 length: 12 amino acids. From germline, CDR1 is WSHSY and CDR2 SAAADI. The V end lost 4 bases, the J end lost 8 bases, and 9 bases lay between the germline ends. Here the CDR3 DNA reads TGCGCCAGCAGTGGAGGCTTGGATGAGCAGTTCTTC. Translated: CASSGGLDEQFF.

The chain links TRBV24-1 to TRBJ2-1, with 9 bases matching TRBD2. CDR1 is KGHDR and CDR2 is SFDVKD in the germline V gene. The junction had 8 bases not matched to a gene; V was cut back by 2 bases and J by 7 bases. This CDR3 spans 16 amino acids. CDR3 nucleotides: TGTGCCACCAGTGATTCCCTAGCGGGGTCCCGGAATGAGCAGTTCTTC. Protein product: CATSDSLAGSRNEQFF.

CDR3 in DNA: TGTGCCAGCAGAACTAGCGGGAGGTCCGTAGAGCAGTACTTC. This encodes CASRTSGRSVEQYF. The rearrangement links TRBV28 to TRBJ2-7; 12 bases agree with TRBD2. Germline V gene data show CDR1 as MDHEN and CDR2 as SYDVKM. The CDR3 contains 14 residues. Losses at the gene ends were 6 bases for V and 7 bases for J; bases not matched to a gene: 7.

The chain recombines TRBV11-2 with TRBJ2-3, with 8 bases aligning to TRBD2. Germline CDR1 and CDR2: SGHAT and FQNNGV. This CDR3 is built from 14 residues. With 7 bases clipped from V and 3 bases from J, the junction kept 6 bases outside the gene matches. CDR3 amino acids: CASTGGQVTDTQYF. For the CDR3, the DNA is TGTGCCAGCACGGGGGGGCAGGTGACAGATACGCAGTATTTT.